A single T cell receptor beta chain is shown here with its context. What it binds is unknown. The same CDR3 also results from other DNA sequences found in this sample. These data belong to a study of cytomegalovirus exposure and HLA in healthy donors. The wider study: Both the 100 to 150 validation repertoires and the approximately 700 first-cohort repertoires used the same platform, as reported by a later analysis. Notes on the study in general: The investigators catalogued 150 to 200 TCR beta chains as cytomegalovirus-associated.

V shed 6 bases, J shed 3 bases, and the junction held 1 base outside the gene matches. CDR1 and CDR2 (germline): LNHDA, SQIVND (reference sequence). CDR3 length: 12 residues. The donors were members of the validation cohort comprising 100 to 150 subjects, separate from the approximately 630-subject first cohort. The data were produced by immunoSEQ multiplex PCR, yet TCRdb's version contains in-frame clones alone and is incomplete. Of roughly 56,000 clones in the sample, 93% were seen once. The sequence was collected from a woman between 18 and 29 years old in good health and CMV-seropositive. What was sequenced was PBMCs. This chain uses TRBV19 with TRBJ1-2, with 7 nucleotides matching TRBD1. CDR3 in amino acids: CASRGTDYGYTF. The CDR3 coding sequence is TGTGCCAGTAGAGGGACAGACTATGGCTACACCTTC.